This entry lists 28 T cell receptor beta chains sequenced from one sample in a study of T cell responses to AZD1222 COVID-19 vaccine. Using immunoSEQ multiplex PCR, the repertoire was profiled, and TCRdb retains in-frame clones only, with some absent. In the table there are 90,000 to 110,000 clones, 82% of which are singletons. The specimen was peripheral blood, collected on day 0 of AZD1222 vaccination. The receptors come from an adult in good health.

On this clone itself: An end of the junction differs from the germline gene, which may be a read error. The gene calls are TRBV7-7 and TRBJ2-5, with TRBD2 matching 11 bases. CDR3 length: 15 amino acids. Germline CDR1 and CDR2: SSHAT and FNYEAQ (reference sequence). CDR3 amino acids: CASRPTSGGQETQYF. The CDR3 bases are TGTGCTAGCAGACCAACTAGCGGGGGACAAGAGACCCAGTACTTC.

This chain joins TRBV7-9 and TRBJ2-6; D is unresolved. Per the germline V gene, CDR1 is SEHNR and CDR2 is FQNEAQ (reference sequence). Trimming removed 5 bases from V and 2 bases from J, with 13 bases in between. CDR3 length: 16 amino acids. The CDR3 loop is CASSQDRTAGANVLTF. CDR3 nucleotides: TGTGCCAGCAGCCAGGACCGGACCGCTGGGGCCAACGTCCTGACTTTC.

V and J are TRBV30 and TRBJ1-1; D is perhaps TRBD1 (6 bases). The CDR3 runs 15 residues. V dropped 1 base and J dropped 0 bases, with 12 bases sitting between them. From germline, CDR1 is GTSNPN and CDR2 SVGIG (reference sequence). The CDR3 bases are TGTGCCTGGAGTGGGTCGGACAGATTGAACACTGAAGCTTTCTTT. Translation: CAWSGSDRLNTEAFF.

This clone was seen a few times. The rearrangement joins TRBV14 to TRBJ1-4; weak D call: TRBD1 (5 bases). Deletions cut 1 base from V and 7 bases from J, with 7 bases between. The CDR3 is 13 residues long. The germline CDR1 and CDR2 sequences are SGHDN and FVKESK. CDR3 sequence reads: CASSQARAEKLFF. CDR3 coding DNA: TGTGCCAGCAGCCAAGCCAGGGCTGAAAAACTGTTTTTT.

The chain combines TRBV7-8 with TRBJ1-6, with TRBD1 matching 9 bases. The V and J ends lost 6 bases and 9 bases, in that order; junction bases with no gene match: 6. The germline V gene encodes CDR1 SGHVS and CDR2 FQNEAQ. This CDR3 has 14 amino acids. This chain's CDR3 is CASRPGTGISPLHF. CDR3 sequence (DNA): TGTGCCAGCAGACCCGGGACAGGGATTTCACCCCTCCACTTT. The complete variable domain, with remaining parts taken from reference TRBV7-8 and TRBJ1-6, reads GAGVSQSPRYKVAKRGQDVALRCDPISGHVSLFWYQQALGQGPEFLTYFQNEAQLDKSGLPSDRFFAERPEGSVSTLKIQRTQQEDSAVYLCASRPGTGISPLHFGNGTRLTVT.

V gene TRBV19 combines with J gene TRBJ1-6, with TRBD1 matching 9 bases. CDR1 and CDR2 (germline): LNHDA, SQIVND (reference sequence). This CDR3 is 16 amino acids long. V dropped 3 bases and J dropped 5; count of bases not matched to a gene: 5. This CDR3 reads CASSIFTGGDNSPLHF. The CDR3 DNA reads TGTGCCAGTAGTATCTTCACAGGGGGCGATAATTCACCCCTCCACTTT.

The V call is TRBV5-1, the J call TRBJ1-4; tentatively, D is TRBD1 (6 bases). Germline CDR1 SGHRS, CDR2 YFSETQ. This CDR3 spans 18 amino acids. Trimming took off 5 bases at V and 0 bases at J, with 20 bases between the two ends. CDR3 sequence (DNA): TGCGCCAGCAGACCCGGACAGACCGACCGCCCAACTAATGAAAAACTGTTTTTT. Translated, it gives CASRPGQTDRPTNEKLFF.

Concerning this clone: The same CDR3 also results from other DNA sequences found in this sample. This chain links TRBV19 with TRBJ1-4, with a possible D match to TRBD1 (5 bases). The V gene's germline CDR1 is LNHDA and CDR2 SQIVND (reference sequence). This CDR3 region has 14 residues. V lost 9 bases to trimming and J lost 0 bases, with 11 bases between them. The CDR3 reads CASSGTATNEKLFF. The CDR3 DNA sequence: TGTGCCAGCTCCGGGACGGCAACTAATGAAAAACTGTTTTTT.

This clone occurred a few times. V and J are TRBV2 and TRBJ1-6; tentatively, D is TRBD1 (5 bases). Trimming took off 5 bases at V and 10 bases at J, with 12 bases between the two ends. This CDR3 contains 13 residues. Germline CDR1 and CDR2: SNHLY and FYNNEI. DNA for the CDR3: TGTGCCAGCAGTAGGGGTTTCGGGTCACCCCTCCACTTT. Protein sequence: CASSRGFGSPLHF.

The chain combines TRBV6-5 with TRBJ2-7, with D maybe TRBD2 (5 bases). V dropped 7 bases and J dropped 6 bases, with 13 bases sitting between them. Germline CDR1 is MNHEY and CDR2 is SVGAGI. The CDR3 is 12 amino acids. CDR3 sequence reads: CASNRGKGEQYF. In nucleotides, the CDR3 is TGTGCCAGCAACCGGGGTAAGGGCGAGCAGTACTTC.

The V call is TRBV2, the J call TRBJ1-3; possibly TRBD1 for D (6 bases). The CDR3 is 15 residues long. Germline V lookup: CDR1 SNHLY, CDR2 FYNNEI. The V end was cut by 8 bases, the J end by 2 bases, with 16 bases between. CDR3 residues: CASAITGMTGNTIYF. The CDR3 DNA sequence: TGTGCCAGCGCGATTACAGGGATGACTGGAAACACCATATATTTT.

V gene TRBV18 combines with J gene TRBJ2-7; 8 nucleotides match TRBD2. CDR1 and CDR2 from the germline V gene are KGHSH and LQKENI. With V trimmed by 6 bases and J by 5 bases, 6 bases remained unmatched. CDR3 length equals 13 residues. The CDR3 is CASSPGGEHEQYF. For the CDR3, the DNA is TGTGCCAGCTCCCCGGGGGGGGAACACGAGCAGTACTTC.

This clone was counted only a few times. This chain links TRBV5-4 with TRBJ1-1; D is possibly TRBD1 (6 bases). Per germline, CDR1 SGHNT and CDR2 YYREEE (reference sequence). With 5 bases removed from V and 1 base from J, the gap between germline ends came to 15 bases. This CDR3 has 15 amino acids. The CDR3 sequence is CASRATTGKNTEAFF. CDR3 coding DNA: TGTGCCAGCAGGGCGACGACAGGAAAGAACACTGAAGCTTTCTTT.

V gene TRBV27 combines with J gene TRBJ1-6; 11 bases fit TRBD1. Trimming cost V 3 bases and J 10 bases; bases outside gene matches: 17. Germline V gene sequence: CDR1 MNHEY, CDR2 SMNVEV (reference sequence). CDR3 length: 19 amino acids. The CDR3 loop is CASSFHRDRGAAFGSPLHF. CDR3 DNA sequence: TGTGCCAGCAGTTTCCACCGGGACAGGGGGGCAGCGTTTGGATCACCCCTCCACTTT.

The genes are TRBV5-6 and TRBJ1-5; D is ambiguous. In germline, CDR1 is SGHDT, CDR2 YYEEEE. This CDR3 spans 14 amino acids. V was pared by 2 bases and J by 0 bases, with 6 bases between. CDR3 sequence reads: CASSFRHSNQPQHF. CDR3 nucleotides: TGTGCCAGCAGCTTCAGACATAGCAATCAGCCCCAGCATTTT.

This clone showed up just a few times. V usage is TRBV21-1 and J usage is TRBJ2-7. TRBV21-1 is termed a pseudogene. The CDR3 length is 16 residues. The CDR3 DNA sequence: TGTGCCAGCAGCCCCCGGTCAACATCATCCTCCTACGAGCAGTACTTC. As protein: CASSPRSTSSSYEQYF.

The chain employs TRBV6-5 and TRBJ2-5; either TRBD1 or TRBD2 may fit D (5 bases each). Trimming pared 4 bases from V and 2 bases from J, leaving 17 bases between. The CDR3 runs to 16 residues. Germline-derived CDR1 and CDR2 are MNHEY and SVGAGI. DNA for the CDR3: TGTGCCAGCAGTTCTGAACCGGGACGTTTGCAAGAGACCCAGTACTTC. Translating gives CASSSEPGRLQETQYF.

The chain has TRBV7-9 and TRBJ1-1; D is perhaps TRBD1 (5 bases). Per germline, CDR1 SEHNR and CDR2 FQNEAQ (reference sequence). The CDR3 loop spans 14 amino acids. The ends were cut back, 5 bases at V and 11 bases at J, with 21 bases in the middle. CDR3 region: CASSQNNMGGAAFF. The CDR3 bases are TGTGCCAGCAGCCAGAACAACATGGGAGGGGCCGCTTTCTTT.

V gene TRBV6-5 combines with J gene TRBJ1-1, with TRBD1 matching 10 bases. Germline loops: CDR1 MNHEY, CDR2 SVGAGI. After removal of 6 bases from V and 6 bases from J, the junction contained 10 bases not matched to a gene. The CDR3 has 15 residues. The DNA of the CDR3 is TGTGCCAGCAGGTCCCCCGGGACAGGGGCGCCTGAAGCTTTCTTT. Encoded protein: CASRSPGTGAPEAFF.

Worth noting for this clone: Given the absence of the conserved phenylalanine or tryptophan at the CDR3 end, a read error is likely. The DNA is left out, because the CDR3 cannot be placed on it with certainty; the CDR3 is given as TCRdb lists it. The V call is TRBV4-1, the J call TRBJ2-3; the table's D call, TRBD2, has no DNA check behind it. Including both end residues, the CDR3 is 11 amino acids long. The germline gives CDR1 MGHRA, CDR2 YSYEKL. CDR3 sequence reads: CASSHLRRLTG.

The CDR3 reads CASSDRQGTQETQYF. DNA for the CDR3: TGTGCCAGCAGTGACCGACAGGGGACCCAAGAGACCCAGTACTTC. The chain has TRBV6-1 and TRBJ2-5; 8 positions agree with TRBD1. The CDR3 has 15 residues. Trimming at V came to 3 bases and at J to 1 base, leaving 4 bases not matched to a gene. Germline assignment: CDR1 MNHNS and CDR2 SASEGT.

The V gene is TRBV7-2, the J gene TRBJ1-5, with D unresolved. The ends were cut back, 5 bases at V and 5 bases at J, with 13 bases in the middle. CDR3 length: 14 amino acids. CDR1 and CDR2 from the germline V gene are SGHTA and FQGNSA. The DNA for the CDR3 is TGTGCCAGCAGCCTAGGACGGAATGATCAGCCCCAGCATTTT. Its protein product is CASSLGRNDQPQHF.

This clone was detected a few times. The rearrangement joins TRBV5-1 to TRBJ1-1, with 7 bases aligning to TRBD1. The CDR3 length is 14 residues. Germline V CDR1 and CDR2: SGHRS, YFSETQ. The V segment lost 4 bases and the J segment 3 bases; nucleotides outside the gene matches: 6. The CDR3 nucleotides read TGCGCCAGCAGCAGCGGACAGGCGGACACTGAAGCTTTCTTT. It specifies CASSSGQADTEAFF.

The CDR3 loop is CAISETYSGYTF. Written as DNA, the CDR3 is TGTGCCATCAGTGAGACCTACTCAGGCTACACCTTC. V gene TRBV10-3 combines with J gene TRBJ1-2; D is ambiguous. The germline CDR1 and CDR2 sequences are ENHRY and SYGVKD. V lost 2 bases and J 8 bases, leaving 9 bases between the germline ends. The CDR3 is made up of 12 amino acids.

V is TRBV10-3 and J is TRBJ1-5; D perhaps matches TRBD1 (6 bases). The CDR3 has 15 residues. Trimming took 3 bases from V and 7 from J, leaving 16 bases between them. Germline V lookup: CDR1 ENHRY, CDR2 SYGVKD. The CDR3 nucleotides are TGTGCCATCAGTGATTTGCAGGGGCAGAAACAGCCCCAGCATTTT. Its protein product is CAISDLQGQKQPQHF.

This rearrangement joins TRBV10-3 to TRBJ1-1; no reliable D call. Germline V CDR1 and CDR2: ENHRY, SYGVKD. V gave up 6 bases and J gave up 0 bases, with 11 bases separating them. This CDR3 spans 14 amino acids. The CDR3 bases are TGTGCCATCAGGGTAAATAGTCTGAACACTGAAGCTTTCTTT. It yields the protein CAIRVNSLNTEAFF.

The chain recombines TRBV7-2 with TRBJ1-6; D gene ambiguous. Trimming cost V 5 bases and J 7 bases, with 6 bases left between them. Germline lookup yields CDR1 SGHTA and CDR2 FQGNSA. The CDR3 runs to 12 residues. The CDR3 here is CASSRGNSPLHF. Written as DNA, the CDR3 is TGTGCCAGCAGCCGAGGGAATTCACCCCTCCACTTT.

The V gene is TRBV4-2, the J gene TRBJ2-1; D uncertain. V shed 5 bases and J shed 9 bases, with 11 bases lying between them. Germline V gene lookup returns CDR1 LGHNA and CDR2 YNFKEQ. The CDR3 loop spans 12 amino acids. The CDR3 sequence: CASSVSRSEQFF. In DNA, the CDR3 is TGTGCCAGCAGCGTATCGAGGAGTGAGCAGTTCTTC.